Each of the 30 T cell receptor beta chains below was sequenced from the same sample in a study of blood T cell repertoires in COVID-19. Some clones are missing from TCRdb's copy, which holds only in-frame ones; the method was immunoSEQ multiplex PCR. This table has around 68,000 clones, about nine tenths appearing once. The sequenced material came from peripheral blood. All receptors derive from a human donor in a cohort sampled during active COVID-19.

This chain uses TRBV19 with TRBJ1-4; the match to TRBD1 covers 7 bases. The V gene end was trimmed by 6 bases and the J gene end by 1 base; junction bases not matched to a gene: 17. The length of the CDR3 is 19 residues. Germline values: CDR1 LNHDA, CDR2 SQIVND (reference sequence). The CDR3 spells CASRPMDRPRLGTNEKLFF. The CDR3 DNA follows: TGTGCCAGTAGACCCATGGACAGGCCTAGACTTGGAACTAATGAAAAACTGTTTTTT.

The rearrangement links TRBV7-9 to TRBJ2-5; TRBD1 matches at 8 bases. This CDR3 has 16 amino acids. Germline V gene sequence: CDR1 SEHNR, CDR2 FQNEAQ (reference sequence). Germline trimming cut 3 bases from V and 3 bases from J; bases unmatched to any gene: 9. The CDR3 nucleotides are TGTGCCAGCAGCTTCGACAATGGACAGGGAAAAGAGACCCAGTACTTC. As protein: CASSFDNGQGKETQYF.

The genes are TRBV10-1 and TRBJ2-2, with 7 bases matching TRBD1. V shed 6 bases, J shed 5 bases, and the junction held 9 bases outside the gene matches. CDR1 WNHNN and CDR2 SYGVQD come from the germline V gene (reference sequence). The CDR3 is made up of 15 amino acids. CDR3 protein: CASRDAAGGTGELFF. Written as DNA, the CDR3 is TGCGCCAGCAGAGACGCGGCAGGGGGTACCGGGGAGCTGTTTTTT.

A single count supports this clone. This chain links TRBV28 with TRBJ1-1; TRBD1 matches at 9 bases. Trimming at V came to 5 bases and at J to 4 bases, leaving 17 bases not matched to a gene. The length of the CDR3 is 18 residues. Germline values: CDR1 MDHEN, CDR2 SYDVKM. The CDR3 region is CASSLGGSGTGPGTEAFF. DNA of the CDR3: TGTGCCAGCAGTCTCGGGGGGTCGGGGACAGGGCCAGGCACTGAAGCTTTCTTT.

The V and J genes are TRBV24-1 and TRBJ2-7; no firm D call. The CDR3 has 16 amino acids. Looked up from germline, CDR1 is KGHDR and CDR2 is SFDVKD. V lost 2 bases, J lost 7 bases, and 20 bases lay in between. DNA of the CDR3: TGTGCCACCAGTGATTCCGCAAGATCCCAAGTAGAGGAGCAGTACTTC. Protein product: CATSDSARSQVEEQYF.

The J gene is TRBJ1-2, the V gene TRBV3-1 (or the pseudogene TRBV3-2); a possible D gene is TRBD1 (6 bases). CDR1 and CDR2 (germline): LGHDT, YNNKEL (reference sequence). Trimming removed 2 bases from V and 7 bases from J, with 17 bases in between. This CDR3 contains 15 residues. This chain's CDR3 is CASSQPLGARGGYTF. The DNA for the CDR3 is TGTGCCAGCAGCCAACCCCTGGGGGCCCGGGGTGGCTACACCTTC.

The chain links TRBV28 to TRBJ2-3, with TRBD2 matching over 11 bases. Germline CDR1 MDHEN, CDR2 SYDVKM. Trimming took 3 bases from V and 5 from J; bases not matched to a gene: 10. The CDR3 is 17 amino acids. CDR3 sequence (DNA): TGTGCCAGCAGTTTTCCTACTAGCGGGAGTATTAGAGATACGCAGTATTTT. Translation: CASSFPTSGSIRDTQYF.

The chain links TRBV4-3 to TRBJ1-4; no definite D call. This CDR3 is 14 amino acids long. V dropped 6 bases and J dropped 5 bases, with 13 bases sitting between them. Per the germline V gene, CDR1 is LGHNA and CDR2 is YSLEER. The CDR3 nucleotides are TGCGCCAGCAGTCGCAGCGACCGGAATGAAAAACTGTTTTTT. Translating it yields CASSRSDRNEKLFF.

The V gene is TRBV29-1, the J gene TRBJ2-3, with D perhaps being TRBD1 or TRBD2 (6 bases each). V dropped 7 bases and J dropped 6 bases, with 11 bases sitting between them. This CDR3 is built from 11 residues. Germline CDR1 is SQVTM and CDR2 is ANQGSEA. Here the CDR3 DNA reads TGCAGCGCGGGAGACAGGGATACGCAGTATTTT. Translated: CSAGDRDTQYF.

This sequence joins TRBV11-3 and TRBJ2-7; 9 positions agree with TRBD1. CDR1 and CDR2 (germline): SGHNT, YENEEA. The V gene end was trimmed by 5 bases and the J gene end by 1 base; junction bases not matched to a gene: 12. This CDR3 has 17 residues. CDR3 sequence: CASSPRAGQGPSYEQYF. The CDR3 region has the DNA TGTGCCAGCAGCCCTAGAGCGGGACAGGGACCATCCTACGAGCAGTACTTC.

The gene calls are TRBV18 and TRBJ1-5; a possible D gene is TRBD1 (5 bases). Trimming took off 3 bases at V and 7 bases at J, with 16 bases between the two ends. This CDR3 is built from 15 residues. The V gene's germline CDR1 is KGHSH and CDR2 LQKENI. Here the CDR3 DNA reads TGTGCCAGCTCACCGCAAGACAGTAGGCGGCAGCCCCAGCATTTT. Encoded protein: CASSPQDSRRQPQHF.

V usage is TRBV19 and J usage is TRBJ2-7, with 7 bases matching TRBD2. Germline V gene data show CDR1 as LNHDA and CDR2 as SQIVND (reference sequence). V gave up 4 bases and J gave up 7 bases; unmatched junction bases: 16. The CDR3 is 16 residues long. This CDR3 is CASSKQKTSPTGEQYF. CDR3 sequence (DNA): TGTGCCAGTAGTAAACAGAAGACTAGCCCGACGGGAGAGCAGTACTTC.

The V and J genes are TRBV19 and TRBJ2-7; the match to TRBD1 covers 10 bases. This CDR3 spans 17 amino acids. CDR1 and CDR2 (germline): LNHDA, SQIVND (reference sequence). V trimming: 5 bases; J trimming: 3 bases; junction bases outside the gene matches: 13. CDR3 nucleotide sequence: TGTGCCAGTAGTTCCCCGTCCGGGACAGGGGACGTCTACGAGCAGTACTTC. Translated: CASSSPSGTGDVYEQYF.

This rearrangement joins TRBV19 to TRBJ2-7; 8 bases line up with TRBD2. CDR1 LNHDA and CDR2 SQIVND come from the germline V gene (reference sequence). The CDR3 has 14 amino acids. V lost 6 bases, J lost 1 base, and 5 bases stayed unmatched. The CDR3 protein is CASRGTRSSYEQYF. The DNA of the CDR3 is TGTGCCAGTAGAGGGACTAGGAGTTCCTACGAGCAGTACTTC.

The chain employs TRBV25-1 and TRBJ2-3; 7 positions agree with TRBD2. CDR3 length: 13 amino acids. The V gene end was trimmed by 7 bases and the J gene end by 8 bases; junction bases not matched to a gene: 9. Per germline, CDR1 MGHDK and CDR2 SYGVNS. CDR3 bases: TGTGCCAGCAATTCCTCACCGGGGGGTACGCAGTATTTT. It encodes CASNSSPGGTQYF.

In DNA form, the CDR3 reads TGTGCCAGCAGTTACGACCCAGGATCCTTCTCTGGGGCCAACGTCCTGACTTTC. It is translated as CASSYDPGSFSGANVLTF. The chain is built from TRBV6-2 or TRBV6-3 and TRBJ2-6, with unresolved D. The V gene lost 2 bases and the J gene lost 0 bases, with 14 bases spanning the gap. The CDR3 spans 18 residues. Germline V gives CDR1 MNHEY, CDR2 SVGEGT.

The rearrangement joins TRBV7-2 to TRBJ2-7; 9 nucleotides align to TRBD2. Germline CDR1 is SGHTA and CDR2 is FQGNSA. The trim removed 1 base at V and 2 bases at J, leaving 3 bases unmatched. The CDR3 runs 15 residues. CDR3 protein: CASSLDSGRTYEQYF. As DNA, the CDR3 is TGTGCCAGCAGCTTAGACAGCGGGAGGACCTACGAGCAGTACTTC.

This rearrangement joins TRBV6-5 to TRBJ2-6, with TRBD1 identical over 7 bases. Trimming at V came to 5 bases and at J to 2 bases, leaving 3 bases not matched to a gene. CDR1 is MNHEY and CDR2 is SVGAGI in the germline V gene. The CDR3 sequence is 15 residues long. Written as DNA, the CDR3 is TGTGCCAGCAGTATCGACAGGGCTGGGGCCAACGTCCTGACTTTC. Protein sequence: CASSIDRAGANVLTF.

This chain connects TRBV5-1 to TRBJ2-6; tentative D call: TRBD1 (5 bases). The V end was cut by 6 bases, the J end by 0 bases, with 10 bases between. This CDR3 contains 15 residues. Germline CDR1 is SGHRS and CDR2 is YFSETQ. The CDR3 coding sequence is TGCGCCAGCACCCCGACAGCCTCTGGGGCCAACGTCCTGACTTTC. Its translation: CASTPTASGANVLTF.

V gene TRBV11-3 combines with J gene TRBJ2-7; possibly TRBD1 for D (5 bases). CDR1 and CDR2 (germline): SGHNT, YENEEA. The CDR3 runs to 14 residues. Trimming removed 0 bases at V and 4 bases at J, with 10 bases between. CDR3 protein: CASSLDPTVYEQYF. DNA of the CDR3: TGTGCCAGCAGCTTAGATCCGACAGTTTACGAGCAGTACTTC. The complete variable domain, with remaining parts taken from reference TRBV11-3 and TRBJ2-7, reads EAGVVQSPRYKIIEKKQPVAFWCNPISGHNTLYWYLQNLGQGPELLIRYENEEAVDDSQLPKDRFSAERLKGVDSTLKIQPAELGDSAVYLCASSLDPTVYEQYFGPGTRLTVT.

The rearrangement joins TRBV28 to TRBJ2-7; 10 bases align to TRBD2. The CDR3 extends over 15 amino acids. CDR1 MDHEN and CDR2 SYDVKM come from the germline V gene. V shed 2 bases and J 3 bases; nucleotides not matched to a gene: 4. Here the CDR3 reads CASSLTASGSYEQYF. In DNA, the CDR3 is TGTGCCAGCAGTTTAACAGCTAGCGGGAGCTACGAGCAGTACTTC.

V is TRBV7-9 and J is TRBJ2-1, with D unclear. CDR1 is SEHNR and CDR2 is FQNEAQ in the germline V gene (reference sequence). V dropped 5 bases and J dropped 0 bases, with 11 bases sitting between them. The CDR3 loop spans 15 amino acids. CDR3 sequence: CASSQASSSYNEQFF. CDR3 bases: TGTGCCAGCAGCCAGGCCAGTAGCTCCTACAATGAGCAGTTCTTC.

The CDR3 DNA is TGTGCCAGCAGTTTAGGGGACAGGGGTGCCTATGGCTACACCTTC. Protein: CASSLGDRGAYGYTF. The chain employs TRBV28 and TRBJ1-2, with 10 bases identical to TRBD1. CDR1 MDHEN and CDR2 SYDVKM come from the germline V gene. The V gene end was trimmed by 2 bases and the J gene end by 4 bases; junction bases not matched to a gene: 4. The CDR3 sequence is 15 residues long.

The chain uses TRBV6-5 and TRBJ2-5; D possibly corresponds to TRBD2 (5 bases). V lost 6 bases, J lost 2 bases, and 13 bases lay in between. The length of the CDR3 is 14 residues. Germline V gene sequence: CDR1 MNHEY, CDR2 SVGAGI. The CDR3 here is CASSTAPGQETQYF. DNA of the CDR3: TGTGCCAGCAGCACAGCGCCGGGGCAAGAGACCCAGTACTTC.

The chain links TRBV5-6 to TRBJ1-4; D may be TRBD1 (6 bases). From germline, CDR1 is SGHDT and CDR2 YYEEEE. The ends were cut back, 3 bases at V and 0 bases at J, with 6 bases in the middle. The CDR3 covers 14 residues. The CDR3 DNA reads as TGTGCCAGCAGCTCAGGGGCAACTAATGAAAAACTGTTTTTT. As protein: CASSSGATNEKLFF. The complete variable domain, with remaining parts taken from reference TRBV5-6 and TRBJ1-4, reads DAGVTQSPTHLIKTRGQQVTLRCSPKSGHDTVSWYQQALGQGPQFIFQYYEEEERQRGNFPDRFSGHQFPNYSSELNVNALLLGDSALYLCASSSGATNEKLFFGSGTQLSVL.

This chain links TRBV28 with TRBJ2-5; TRBD2 matches at 9 bases. Germline V gene sequence: CDR1 MDHEN, CDR2 SYDVKM. The CDR3 is 14 amino acids. V lost 3 bases to trimming and J lost 4 bases; unmatched junction nucleotides: 3. This CDR3 is CASSFAGGRETQYF. Here the CDR3 DNA reads TGTGCCAGCAGTTTTGCGGGAGGGCGAGAGACCCAGTACTTC.

About this clone itself: A read error may produce the germline difference seen at one junction end. The CDR3 DNA follows: TGTGCCAGCAGGGAAGACAGGGGGCTGGAGACCCAGTACTTC. Its protein product is CASREDRGLETQYF. This chain links TRBV6-1 with TRBJ2-5, with 10 nucleotides matching TRBD1. The CDR3 consists of 14 residues. CDR1 is MNHNS and CDR2 is SASEGT in the germline V gene.

This chain joins TRBV5-1 and TRBJ2-2; 7 bases match TRBD1. Germline lookup yields CDR1 SGHRS and CDR2 YFSETQ. CDR3 length: 14 amino acids. V shed 3 bases, J shed 3 bases, and the junction held 2 bases outside the gene matches. The CDR3 sequence: CASSWDRDTGELFF. CDR3 nucleotide sequence: TGCGCCAGCAGCTGGGACAGAGACACCGGGGAGCTGTTTTTT.

The J gene is TRBJ2-3, the V gene TRBV5-1; a weak D match, TRBD2 (6 bases). Looked up from germline, CDR1 is SGHRS and CDR2 is YFSETQ. Trimming pared 1 base from V and 4 bases from J, leaving 13 bases between. The CDR3 extends over 15 amino acids. The CDR3 reads CASSLYSGGADTQYF. The CDR3 coding sequence is TGCGCCAGCAGCTTGTATAGCGGAGGAGCAGATACGCAGTATTTT. The complete variable domain, with remaining parts taken from reference TRBV5-1 and TRBJ2-3, reads KAGVTQTPRYLIKTRGQQVTLSCSPISGHRSVSWYQQTPGQGLQFLFEYFSETQRNKGNFPGRFSGRQFSNSRSEMNVSTLELGDSALYLCASSLYSGGADTQYFGPGTRLTVL.

The chain links TRBV5-4 to TRBJ2-3; 14 bases are shared with TRBD2. The CDR3 spans 16 residues. The V and J ends lost 4 bases and 4 bases, in that order; junction bases with no gene match: 5. Germline CDR1 SGHNT, CDR2 YYREEE (reference sequence). CDR3 sequence: CASSQGLAGVADTQYF. The CDR3 bases are TGTGCCAGCAGCCAGGGACTAGCGGGAGTCGCAGATACGCAGTATTTT.